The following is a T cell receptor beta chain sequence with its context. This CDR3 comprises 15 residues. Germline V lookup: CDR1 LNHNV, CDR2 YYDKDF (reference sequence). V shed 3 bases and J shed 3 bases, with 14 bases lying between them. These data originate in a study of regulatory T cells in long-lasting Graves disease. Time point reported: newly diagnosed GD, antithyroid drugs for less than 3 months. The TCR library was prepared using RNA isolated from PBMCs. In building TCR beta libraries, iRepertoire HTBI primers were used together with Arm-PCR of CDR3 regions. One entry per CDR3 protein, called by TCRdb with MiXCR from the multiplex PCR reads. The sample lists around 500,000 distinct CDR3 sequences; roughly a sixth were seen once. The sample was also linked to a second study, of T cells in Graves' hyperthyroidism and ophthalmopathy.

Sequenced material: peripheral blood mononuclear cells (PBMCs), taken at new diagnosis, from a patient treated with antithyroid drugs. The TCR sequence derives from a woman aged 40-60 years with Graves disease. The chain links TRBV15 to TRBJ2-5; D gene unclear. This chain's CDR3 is CATSRSFMGKETQYF. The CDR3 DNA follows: TGTGCCACCAGCAGGTCCTTCATGGGGAAAGAGACCCAGTACTTC.